This T cell receptor (beta chain) was profiled in a study of Tregs in tolerant kidney transplant recipients. Related graft donors supplied nonmyeloablative bone marrow transplants, and mixed chimerism was transient. This clone was seen a handful of times. Profiling relied on immunoSEQ multiplex PCR, and the TCRdb table lists in-frame clones only, not all of them. The sample gives 50,000 to 65,000 clones, around 87% of which show up once; 3.8% is in the top ten. Germline V CDR1 and CDR2: ENHRY, SYGVKD. Trimming stripped 4 bases from V and 7 bases from J, with 16 bases between. The CDR3 covers 14 residues.

The rearrangement joins TRBV10-3 to TRBJ1-2; a possible D gene is TRBD1 (5 bases). The receptor was isolated from a human patient who received a combined kidney and bone marrow transplant. Some of the T cells might come from the graft donor. The specimen was CD4+ T cells from blood (PBMCs), collected 6 months after the transplant. CDR3 residues: CAISVRGVIGGYTF. CDR3 coding DNA: TGTGCCATCAGTGTTCGGGGGGTCATAGGTGGCTACACCTTC.